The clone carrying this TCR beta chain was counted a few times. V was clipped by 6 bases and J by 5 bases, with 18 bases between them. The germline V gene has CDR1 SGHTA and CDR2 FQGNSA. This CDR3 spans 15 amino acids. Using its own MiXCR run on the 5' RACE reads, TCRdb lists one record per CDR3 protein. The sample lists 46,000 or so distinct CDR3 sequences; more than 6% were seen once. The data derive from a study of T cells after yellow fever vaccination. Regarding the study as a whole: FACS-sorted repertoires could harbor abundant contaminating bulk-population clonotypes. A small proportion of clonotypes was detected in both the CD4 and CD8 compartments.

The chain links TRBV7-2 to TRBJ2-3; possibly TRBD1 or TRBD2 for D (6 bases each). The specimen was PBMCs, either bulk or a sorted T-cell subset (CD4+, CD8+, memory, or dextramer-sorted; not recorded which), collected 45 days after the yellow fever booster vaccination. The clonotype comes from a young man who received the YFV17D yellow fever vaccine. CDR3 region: CASRARAEGGDTQYF. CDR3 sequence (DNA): TGTGCCAGCAGGGCAAGGGCGGAGGGGGGAGATACGCAGTATTTT.